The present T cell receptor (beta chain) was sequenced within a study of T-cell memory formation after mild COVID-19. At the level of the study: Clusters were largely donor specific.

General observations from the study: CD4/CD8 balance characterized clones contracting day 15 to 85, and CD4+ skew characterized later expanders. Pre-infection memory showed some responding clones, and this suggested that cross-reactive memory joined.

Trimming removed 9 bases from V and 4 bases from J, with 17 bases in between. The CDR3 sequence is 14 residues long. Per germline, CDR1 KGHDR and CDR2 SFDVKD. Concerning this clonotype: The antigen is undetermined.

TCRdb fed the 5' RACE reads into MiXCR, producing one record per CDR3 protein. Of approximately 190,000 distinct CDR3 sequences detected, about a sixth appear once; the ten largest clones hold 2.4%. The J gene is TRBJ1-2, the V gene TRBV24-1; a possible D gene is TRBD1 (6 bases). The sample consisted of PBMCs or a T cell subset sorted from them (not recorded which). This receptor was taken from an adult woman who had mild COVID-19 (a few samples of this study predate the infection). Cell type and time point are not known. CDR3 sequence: CATSQAGGGYGYTF. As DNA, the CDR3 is TGTGCCACCTCCCAGGCTGGGGGCGGCTATGGCTACACCTTC.